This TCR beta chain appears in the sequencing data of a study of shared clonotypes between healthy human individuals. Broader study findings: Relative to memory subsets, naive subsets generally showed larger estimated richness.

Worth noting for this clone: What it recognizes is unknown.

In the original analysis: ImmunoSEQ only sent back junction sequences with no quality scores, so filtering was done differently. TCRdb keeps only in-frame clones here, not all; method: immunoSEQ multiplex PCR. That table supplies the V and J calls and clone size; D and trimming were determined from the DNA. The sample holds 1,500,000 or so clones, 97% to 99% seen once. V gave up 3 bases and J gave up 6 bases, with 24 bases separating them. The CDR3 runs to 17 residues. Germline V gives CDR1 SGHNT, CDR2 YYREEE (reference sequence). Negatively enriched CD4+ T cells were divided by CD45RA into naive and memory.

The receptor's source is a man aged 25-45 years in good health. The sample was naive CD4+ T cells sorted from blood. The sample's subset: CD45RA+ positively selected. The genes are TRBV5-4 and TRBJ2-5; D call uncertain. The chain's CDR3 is CASSSGLVQPLKKTQYF. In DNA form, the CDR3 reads TGTGCCAGCAGCTCTGGCCTGGTCCAGCCTTTAAAGAAGACCCAGTACTTC.